This T cell receptor (beta chain) was found in a study of T cell responses to AZD1222 COVID-19 vaccine. Study findings and constraints: Clonal diversity was possibly underestimated, and the donors were mostly white British, with more females. Two AZD1222 administrations were followed by greater Spike-specific TCR breadth and depth.

Only in-frame clones appear in the TCRdb table, and some are missing; sequencing was by immunoSEQ multiplex PCR. The table records approximately 100,000 clones, more than 70% of them present only once. A word on this clone: Its matching antigen is unknown.

CDR1 and CDR2 (germline): LGHNA, YSLEER. This CDR3 has 15 residues. Trimming took off 0 bases at V and 3 bases at J, with 12 bases between the two ends. The V and J genes are TRBV4-3 and TRBJ2-7, with D unclear. Sequences were derived from peripheral blood, sampled on day 0 of AZD1222 vaccination. This TCR was sampled from an adult in good health. The CDR3 nucleotides are TGCGCCAGCAGCCAAGATCGTTGGGGTAGCTACGAGCAGTACTTC. This codes for CASSQDRWGSYEQYF.